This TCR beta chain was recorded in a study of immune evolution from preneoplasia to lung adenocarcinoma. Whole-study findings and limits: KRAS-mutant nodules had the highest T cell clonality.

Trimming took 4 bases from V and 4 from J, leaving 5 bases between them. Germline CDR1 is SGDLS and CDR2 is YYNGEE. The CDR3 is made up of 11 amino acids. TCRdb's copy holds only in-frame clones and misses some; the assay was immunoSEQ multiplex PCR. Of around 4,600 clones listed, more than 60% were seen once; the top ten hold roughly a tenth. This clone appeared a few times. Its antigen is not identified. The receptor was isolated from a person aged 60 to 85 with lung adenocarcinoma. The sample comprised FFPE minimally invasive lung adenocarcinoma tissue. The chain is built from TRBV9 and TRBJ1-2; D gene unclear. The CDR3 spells CASSNFYGYTF. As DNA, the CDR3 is TGTGCCAGCAGCAATTTCTATGGCTACACCTTC.